This entry lists 28 T cell receptor beta chains sequenced from one sample in a study of T cell responses to AZD1222 COVID-19 vaccine. The method was immunoSEQ multiplex PCR; TCRdb's version includes in-frame clones alone and lacks a portion of them. The sample shows about 21,000 clones, roughly 82% of them seen only once. The sequenced sample was peripheral blood, obtained on day 0 of AZD1222 vaccination. The receptors shown here come from an adult in good health.

This clone appeared a few times. V gene TRBV7-2 combines with J gene TRBJ2-1, with 7 bases fitting TRBD2. Germline V gives CDR1 SGHTA, CDR2 FQGNSA. The CDR3 has 16 amino acids. V was clipped by 7 bases and J by 2 bases; unmatched bases: 11. The CDR3 nucleotides read TGTGCCAGCACCCCCTCCCTGAGCGGGACCTACAATGAGCAGTTCTTC. It is translated as CASTPSLSGTYNEQFF.

This rearrangement joins TRBV30 to TRBJ2-2; unclear D gene. This CDR3 has 13 residues. The V end lost 1 base, the J end lost 5 bases, and 8 bases lay between the germline ends. The germline CDR1 and CDR2 sequences are GTSNPN and SVGIG (reference sequence). The CDR3 here is CAWSGYPTGELFF. CDR3 DNA: TGTGCCTGGAGTGGGTACCCAACCGGGGAGCTGTTTTTT. The variable domain in full, with the rest retrieved from reference TRBV30 and TRBJ2-2, is SQTIHQWPATLVQPVGSPLSLECTVEGTSNPNLYWYRQAAGRGLQLLFYSVGIGQISSEVPQNLSASRPQDRQFILSSKKLLLSDSGFYLCAWSGYPTGELFFGEGSRLTVL.

The chain has TRBV28 and TRBJ1-2; D may be TRBD1 (5 bases). CDR1 is MDHEN, CDR2 SYDVKM, per germline. V shed 5 bases and J shed 7 bases, with 23 bases lying between them. This CDR3 region has 16 residues. The CDR3 loop reads CASSPIERQWGVGYTF. The CDR3 DNA reads TGTGCCAGCAGTCCCATCGAGCGACAGTGGGGAGTTGGCTACACCTTC.

This clone came up once. V and J are TRBV28 and TRBJ2-2, with TRBD1 matching over 7 bases. The CDR3 has 15 residues. The ends lost 7 bases at V and 1 base at J; junction bases unmatched: 6. CDR1 and CDR2 (germline): MDHEN, SYDVKM. The chain's CDR3 is CASIEGAGNTGELFF. The CDR3 bases are TGTGCCAGCATTGAGGGGGCAGGGAACACCGGGGAGCTGTTTTTT.

This rearrangement joins TRBV27 to TRBJ2-7, with TRBD1 identical over 9 bases. With 7 bases clipped from V and 2 bases from J, the junction kept 6 bases outside the gene matches. CDR1 and CDR2 from the germline V gene are MNHEY and SMNVEV (reference sequence). CDR3 length: 14 amino acids. CDR3 amino acids: CASKPGQGPYEQYF. In DNA form, the CDR3 reads TGTGCCAGCAAACCGGGACAGGGACCCTACGAGCAGTACTTC.

The gene calls are TRBV30 and TRBJ2-7; D remains ambiguous. Germline CDR1 GTSNPN, CDR2 SVGIG (reference sequence). The CDR3 is 13 amino acids. Trimming removed 3 bases from V and 1 base from J, with 10 bases in between. The CDR3 spells CAWSRVLSYEQYF. In DNA form, the CDR3 reads TGTGCCTGGAGCCGGGTATTGTCCTACGAGCAGTACTTC.

This chain uses TRBV19 with TRBJ1-2; no reliable D call. The length of the CDR3 is 16 residues. Germline V gene lookup returns CDR1 LNHDA and CDR2 SQIVND (reference sequence). V lost 3 bases to trimming and J lost 2 bases, with 16 bases between them. The CDR3 loop reads CASSMAGGRRNYGYTF. CDR3 in DNA: TGTGCCAGTAGTATGGCCGGTGGGCGACGGAACTATGGCTACACCTTC.

V is TRBV7-9 and J is TRBJ2-1, with TRBD2 matching over 11 bases. Germline V gene data show CDR1 as SEHNR and CDR2 as FQNEAQ (reference sequence). This CDR3 is built from 14 residues. Trimming at V came to 0 bases and at J to 10 bases, leaving 2 bases not matched to a gene. CDR3: CASSLASGRDEQFF. The CDR3 DNA follows: TGTGCCAGCAGCTTAGCTAGCGGGAGGGACGAGCAGTTCTTC.

V is TRBV30 and J is TRBJ2-2; 9 bases line up with TRBD2. The CDR3 loop spans 15 amino acids. Trimming took 7 bases from V and 4 from J; bases not matched to a gene: 10. Germline CDR1 is GTSNPN and CDR2 is SVGIG (reference sequence). The CDR3 sequence is CASLAGEGSTGELFF. CDR3 in DNA: TGTGCCTCCTTAGCGGGAGAAGGTTCCACCGGGGAGCTGTTTTTT.

The gene calls are TRBV7-9 and TRBJ2-1; no clear D. The V and J ends lost 5 bases and 5 bases respectively, with 4 bases between them. Germline CDR1 reads SEHNR; CDR2 reads FQNEAQ (reference sequence). This CDR3 has 11 amino acids. The CDR3: CASSIDNEQFF. CDR3 bases: TGTGCCAGCAGCATTGACAATGAGCAGTTCTTC.

The V call is TRBV4-3, the J call TRBJ1-2; D uncertain. The CDR3 spans 15 residues. Germline V gene sequence: CDR1 LGHNA, CDR2 YSLEER. V shed 4 bases and J shed 4 bases, with 16 bases lying between them. This CDR3 reads CASSPDGAGSYGYTF. The DNA for the CDR3 is TGCGCCAGCAGCCCGGACGGAGCAGGATCCTATGGCTACACCTTC.

As to this clone: The junction departs from the called germline gene at one end, perhaps through a read error. The V and J genes are TRBV6-1 and TRBJ2-7; perhaps TRBD1 as D (6 bases). The CDR3 loop spans 16 amino acids. CDR1 and CDR2 (germline): MNHNS, SASEGT. The CDR3 here is CASSEARDWGPYKQYF. CDR3 DNA: TGTGCCAGCAGTGAAGCTCGAGACTGGGGGCCCTACAAGCAGTACTTC.

This clone appeared once. For the CDR3, the DNA is TGTGCCAGCAGCTTAGCCCCGGGCGGGTACTACGAGCAGTACTTC. Amino acid sequence: CASSLAPGGYYEQYF. The chain is built from TRBV11-2 and TRBJ2-7; maybe TRBD2 (5 bases). This CDR3 region has 15 residues. The germline CDR1 and CDR2 sequences are SGHAT and FQNNGV. Trimming shortened V by 1 base and J by 3 bases, and 13 bases separated the two germline ends.

In this sample, this clone turned up a few times. V and J are TRBV15 and TRBJ1-3, with D maybe TRBD1 (5 bases). Germline values: CDR1 LNHNV, CDR2 YYDKDF (reference sequence). Trimming removed 0 bases from V and 2 bases from J, with 11 bases in between. The CDR3 spans 16 residues. CDR3 sequence: CATSRDRAGAGNTIYF. The CDR3 DNA follows: TGTGCCACCAGCAGAGACCGAGCGGGGGCTGGAAACACCATATATTTT. Complete variable domain (other parts from reference TRBV15 and TRBJ1-3): DAMVIQNPRYQVTQFGKPVTLSCSQTLNHNVMYWYQQKSSQAPKLLFHYYDKDFNNEADTPDNFQSRRPNTSFCFLDIRSPGLGDTAMYLCATSRDRAGAGNTIYFGEGSWLTVV.

The chain employs TRBV30 and TRBJ1-4; TRBD1 aligns across 8 bases. The ends lost 0 bases at V and 7 bases at J; junction bases unmatched: 7. The CDR3 spans 15 residues. Germline CDR1 is GTSNPN and CDR2 is SVGIG (reference sequence). DNA of the CDR3: TGTGCCTGGAGTGTCTGGGACAGGATGACTGAAAAACTGTTTTTT. Protein: CAWSVWDRMTEKLFF. The complete variable domain, with remaining parts taken from reference TRBV30 and TRBJ1-4, reads SQTIHQWPATLVQPVGSPLSLECTVEGTSNPNLYWYRQAAGRGLQLLFYSVGIGQISSEVPQNLSASRPQDRQFILSSKKLLLSDSGFYLCAWSVWDRMTEKLFFGSGTQLSVL.

The V and J genes are TRBV4-2 and TRBJ1-3; TRBD1 aligns across 9 bases. The CDR3 length is 20 residues. From germline, CDR1 is LGHNA and CDR2 YNFKEQ. The V gene end was trimmed by 0 bases and the J gene end by 3 bases; junction bases not matched to a gene: 15. In DNA, the CDR3 is TGTGCCAGCAGCCAAGACTGGACCGGAACAGGGGGCGCGGGTGGAAACACCATATATTTT. Residues: CASSQDWTGTGGAGGNTIYF.

The CDR3 sequence is CASRGTGFGGETQYF. The CDR3 DNA sequence: TGTGCCAGCAGGGGGACAGGGTTTGGGGGAGAGACCCAGTACTTC. The rearrangement joins TRBV6-6 to TRBJ2-5; 9 positions match TRBD1. Germline CDR1 reads MNHNY; CDR2 reads SVGAGI (reference sequence). The CDR3 sequence is 15 residues long. V was clipped by 6 bases and J by 4 bases; unmatched bases: 9.

In this sample, this clone turned up once. V is TRBV7-9 and J is TRBJ2-2; D remains ambiguous. Germline V gene data show CDR1 as SEHNR and CDR2 as FQNEAQ (reference sequence). The CDR3 consists of 15 residues. The V end was cut by 6 bases, the J end by 4 bases, with 15 bases between. CDR3 DNA sequence: TGTGCCAGCAGGCCTCTAAAGGGTGCCACCGGGGAGCTGTTTTTT. This translates into CASRPLKGATGELFF.

The chain is built from TRBV28 and TRBJ1-4, with 7 bases lining up with TRBD1. This CDR3 region has 13 residues. The V gene end was trimmed by 8 bases and the J gene end by 4 bases; junction bases not matched to a gene: 4. CDR1 MDHEN and CDR2 SYDVKM come from the germline V gene. This CDR3 reads CASYRGGNEKLFF. In nucleotides, the CDR3 is TGTGCCAGCTACAGGGGCGGTAATGAAAAACTGTTTTTT.

V and J are TRBV27 and TRBJ2-5; D is possibly TRBD2 (5 bases). CDR3 length: 14 residues. Trimming took 5 bases from V and 7 from J, leaving 17 bases between them. Germline V lookup: CDR1 MNHEY, CDR2 SMNVEV (reference sequence). CDR3 nucleotide sequence: TGTGCCAGCAGTCCCGGGCTAGCTTCGGGGACCCAGTACTTC. Protein product: CASSPGLASGTQYF.

The V and J genes are TRBV11-2 and TRBJ2-2; D is ambiguous. Trimming removed 0 bases from V and 3 bases from J, with 5 bases in between. Germline values: CDR1 SGHAT, CDR2 FQNNGV. The CDR3 covers 14 residues. CDR3 nucleotide sequence: TGTGCCAGCAGCTTAGATGGGTACACCGGGGAGCTGTTTTTT. It yields the protein CASSLDGYTGELFF.

The chain recombines TRBV27 with TRBJ1-4, with unresolved D. The CDR3 has 15 residues. CDR1 is MNHEY and CDR2 is SMNVEV in the germline V gene (reference sequence). V was cut by 4 bases and J by 4 bases, with 13 bases left in between. The chain's CDR3 is CASSSSAGLNEKLFF. The CDR3 bases are TGTGCCAGCAGTTCCTCCGCGGGCCTTAATGAAAAACTGTTTTTT.

J is TRBJ2-1 and V is TRBV28; tentative D call: TRBD1 (6 bases). The germline CDR1 and CDR2 sequences are MDHEN and SYDVKM. V was cut by 8 bases and J by 0 bases, with 11 bases left in between. This CDR3 has 14 residues. The CDR3 nucleotides read TGTGCCAGCCATCAAGGGGGCTCCTACAATGAGCAGTTCTTC. It encodes CASHQGGSYNEQFF. The whole variable domain, remainder taken from reference TRBV28 and TRBJ2-1, is DVKVTQSSRYLVKRTGEKVFLECVQDMDHENMFWYRQDPGLGLRLIYFSYDVKMKEKGDIPEGYSVSREKKERFSLILESASTNQTSMYLCASHQGGSYNEQFFGPGTRLTVL.

The J gene is TRBJ2-5, the V gene TRBV4-3, with 9 bases that match TRBD1. This CDR3 is built from 17 residues. The germline CDR1 and CDR2 sequences are LGHNA and YSLEER. The trim removed 0 bases at V and 5 bases at J, leaving 10 bases unmatched. This chain's CDR3 is CASSQDFGTGLAETQYF. For the CDR3, the DNA is TGCGCCAGCAGCCAAGATTTCGGGACAGGGTTGGCGGAGACCCAGTACTTC.

Here the CDR3 reads CASSDQGLAGETSYEQYF. The CDR3 coding sequence is TGTGCCAGCAGTGACCAAGGACTAGCGGGAGAGACCTCCTACGAGCAGTACTTC. The chain joins TRBV6-4 to TRBJ2-7; 13 positions match TRBD2. CDR1 MRHNA and CDR2 SNTAGT come from the germline V gene. This CDR3 is 18 amino acids long. V was pared by 2 bases and J by 0 bases, with 7 bases of the junction left unmatched.

In DNA, the CDR3 is TGTGCCAGCAGCTTAGACCAGGGGGTCTTCTATGGCTACACCTTC. This sequence encodes CASSLDQGVFYGYTF. This chain links TRBV7-9 with TRBJ1-2; 7 bases match TRBD1. V trimming: 1 base; J trimming: 4 bases; junction bases outside the gene matches: 6. This CDR3 has 15 amino acids. Germline loops: CDR1 SEHNR, CDR2 FQNEAQ (reference sequence).

The V and J genes are TRBV19 and TRBJ2-1; TRBD1 aligns across 10 bases. Trimming cost V 4 bases and J 1 base; bases outside gene matches: 4. Germline CDR1 is LNHDA and CDR2 is SQIVND (reference sequence). The CDR3 has 16 amino acids. The CDR3 region is CASSNLGQGSYNEQFF. The DNA of the CDR3 is TGTGCCAGTAGTAATCTGGGACAGGGGTCCTACAATGAGCAGTTCTTC.

There are a few counts of this clone. The chain combines TRBV10-3 with TRBJ2-1; D perhaps matches TRBD2 (6 bases). CDR3 length equals 15 residues. Germline V gives CDR1 ENHRY, CDR2 SYGVKD. V gave up 7 bases and J gave up 7 bases, with 20 bases separating them. CDR3 bases: TGTGCCATCACTGAACTAGCTCCTGGAGCGAATGAGCAGTTCTTC. Protein sequence: CAITELAPGANEQFF.